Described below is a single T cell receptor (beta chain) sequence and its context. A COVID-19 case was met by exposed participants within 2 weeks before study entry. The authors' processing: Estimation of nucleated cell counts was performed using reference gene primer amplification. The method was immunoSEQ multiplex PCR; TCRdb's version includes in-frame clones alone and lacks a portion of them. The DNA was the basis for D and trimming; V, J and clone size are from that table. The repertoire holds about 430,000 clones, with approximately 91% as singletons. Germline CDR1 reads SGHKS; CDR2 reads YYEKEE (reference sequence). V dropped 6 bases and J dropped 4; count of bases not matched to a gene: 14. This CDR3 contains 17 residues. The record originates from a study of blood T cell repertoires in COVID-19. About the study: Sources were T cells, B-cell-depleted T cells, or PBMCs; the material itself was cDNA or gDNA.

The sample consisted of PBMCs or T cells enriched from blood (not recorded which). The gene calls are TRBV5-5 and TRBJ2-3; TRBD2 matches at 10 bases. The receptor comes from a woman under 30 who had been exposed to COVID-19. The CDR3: CASKFGVVAGGADTQYF. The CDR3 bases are TGTGCCAGCAAATTTGGTGTAGTAGCGGGGGGCGCAGATACGCAGTATTTT.